The 4 T cell receptor beta chains in this list originate from one sample, sequenced in a study of T cell repertoires in cytomegalovirus infection. TCRdb ran MiXCR on the reads and lists one entry per CDR3 protein. The data hold some 590,000 distinct CDR3 sequences, with over 35% observed a single time. These TCRs are of unknown antigen specificity. The material was cultured PBMCs, obtained from culture after CMV antigen stimulation. These receptors were collected from a human donor in good health (CMV status not recorded). Some clones in this sample may be carry-over from other donors' samples.

The chain employs TRBV5-1 and TRBJ2-5; maybe TRBD2 (6 bases). V shed 4 bases and J shed 5 bases, with 12 bases lying between them. Per germline, CDR1 SGHRS and CDR2 YFSETQ. The CDR3 covers 13 residues. The CDR3: CASSDGSGETQYF. CDR3 in DNA: TGCGCCAGCAGCGACGGGAGTGGTGAGACCCAGTACTTC.

The gene calls are TRBV7-9 and TRBJ1-1, with 7 bases fitting TRBD1. CDR3 size: 16 residues. V trimming: 2 bases; J trimming: 3 bases; junction bases outside the gene matches: 9. Germline CDR1 reads SEHNR; CDR2 reads FQNEAQ (reference sequence). CDR3 DNA sequence: TGTGCCAGCAGCTTACCGAAGGACAGGATAGACACTGAAGCTTTCTTT. The encoded protein is CASSLPKDRIDTEAFF.

V usage is TRBV6-1 and J usage is TRBJ2-5; perhaps TRBD1 as D (6 bases). Germline lookup yields CDR1 MNHNS and CDR2 SASEGT. The CDR3 has 14 amino acids. V lost 4 bases and J lost 7, with 16 bases in between. CDR3 sequence: CASSVGGTTRTQYF. CDR3 in DNA: TGTGCCAGCAGTGTAGGGGGTACTACACGGACCCAGTACTTC.

This clonotype occurred a few times. The chain couples TRBV7-2 to TRBJ1-1; TRBD1 might be the D (6 bases). CDR1 is SGHTA and CDR2 is FQGNSA in the germline V gene. V lost 5 bases and J lost 0, with 25 bases in between. CDR3 size: 19 residues. CDR3 sequence: CASSRGRQRSVPMNTEAFF. As DNA, the CDR3 is TGTGCCAGCAGCCGGGGGCGACAGAGATCGGTACCTATGAACACTGAAGCTTTCTTT.